This paragraph reports one TCR beta chain. With a J-beta primer mix and a sample-barcoded 5' primer, a second PCR ran about 7 to 12 cycles. Each CDR3 protein is one row after TCRdb ran MiXCR on the 5' RACE reads. Of 700,000 to 1,000,000 distinct CDR3 sequences listed, under 55% are singletons. The CDR3 contains 14 residues. Germline V CDR1 and CDR2: KGHSH, LQKENI. J gave up 7 bases and V 1 base, and 2 bases lay outside the gene matches. This sample is drawn from a study of blood T cells in healthy people across ages. Across the study: The template switching approach captured approximately one barcoded beta molecule for every two T cells.

The chain carries TRBV18 and TRBJ2-1; TRBD1 matches 9 bases. Material: blood. This TCR derives from a man aged 60 to 69 in good health. The CDR3, as DNA: TGTGCCAGCTCACCACGACAGGGGGGGAATGAGCAGTTCTTC. It is translated as CASSPRQGGNEQFF.